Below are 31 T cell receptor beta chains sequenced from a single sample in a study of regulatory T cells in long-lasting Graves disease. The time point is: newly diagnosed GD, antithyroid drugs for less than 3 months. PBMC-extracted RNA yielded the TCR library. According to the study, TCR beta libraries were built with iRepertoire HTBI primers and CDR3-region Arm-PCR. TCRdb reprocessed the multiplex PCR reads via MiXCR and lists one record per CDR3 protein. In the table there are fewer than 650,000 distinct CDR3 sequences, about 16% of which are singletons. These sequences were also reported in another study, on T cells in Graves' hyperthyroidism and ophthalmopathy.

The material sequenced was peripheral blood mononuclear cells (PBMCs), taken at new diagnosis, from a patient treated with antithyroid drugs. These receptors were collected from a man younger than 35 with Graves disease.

The CDR3 loop is CASWEIYSNQPQHF. DNA of the CDR3: TGTGCCAGCTGGGAGATTTATAGCAATCAGCCCCAGCATTTT. The chain has TRBV5-6 and TRBJ1-5; no clear D gene. V lost 7 bases, J lost 0 bases, and 11 bases lay in between. This CDR3 is 14 amino acids long. The germline V gene has CDR1 SGHDT and CDR2 YYEEEE.

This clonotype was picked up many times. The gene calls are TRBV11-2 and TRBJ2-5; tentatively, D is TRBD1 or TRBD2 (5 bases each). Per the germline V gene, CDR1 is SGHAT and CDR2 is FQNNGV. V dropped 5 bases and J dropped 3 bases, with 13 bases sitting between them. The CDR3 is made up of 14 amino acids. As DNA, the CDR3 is TGTGCCAGCAGCCCGGGACGGGAAAAAGAGACCCAGTACTTC. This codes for CASSPGREKETQYF. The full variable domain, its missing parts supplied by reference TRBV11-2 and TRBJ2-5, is EAGVAQSPRYKIIEKRQSVAFWCNPISGHATLYWYQQILGQGPKLLIQFQNNGVVDDSQLPKDRFSAERLKGVDSTLKIQPAKLEDSAVYLCASSPGREKETQYFGPGTRLLVL.

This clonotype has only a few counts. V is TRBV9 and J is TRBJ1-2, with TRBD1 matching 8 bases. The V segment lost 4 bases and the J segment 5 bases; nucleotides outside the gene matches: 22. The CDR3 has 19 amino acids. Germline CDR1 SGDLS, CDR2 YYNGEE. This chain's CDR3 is CASSPRKDLGTGGNYGYTF. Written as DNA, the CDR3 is TGTGCCAGCAGCCCTAGGAAGGATCTTGGAACAGGGGGAAATTATGGCTACACCTTC.

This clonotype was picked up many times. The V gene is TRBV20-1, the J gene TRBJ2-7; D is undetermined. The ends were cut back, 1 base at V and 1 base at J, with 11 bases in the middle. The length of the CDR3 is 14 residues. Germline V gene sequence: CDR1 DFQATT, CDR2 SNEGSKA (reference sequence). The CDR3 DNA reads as TGCAGTGCTAGAGTGGCGCCCGAGTCCTACGAGCAGTACTTC. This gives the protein CSARVAPESYEQYF.

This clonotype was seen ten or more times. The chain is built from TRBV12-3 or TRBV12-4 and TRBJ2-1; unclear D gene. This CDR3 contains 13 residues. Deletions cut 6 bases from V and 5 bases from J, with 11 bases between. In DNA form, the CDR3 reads TGTGCCAGCAGCCCCGCACCAAACAATGAGCAGTTCTTC. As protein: CASSPAPNNEQFF.

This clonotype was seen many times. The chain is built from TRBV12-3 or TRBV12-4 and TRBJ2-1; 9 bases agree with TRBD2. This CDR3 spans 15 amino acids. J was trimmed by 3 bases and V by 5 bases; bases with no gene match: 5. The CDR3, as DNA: TGTGCCAGCAGTGCCGCGGGAGGGATCTACAATGAGCAGTTCTTC. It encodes CASSAAGGIYNEQFF.

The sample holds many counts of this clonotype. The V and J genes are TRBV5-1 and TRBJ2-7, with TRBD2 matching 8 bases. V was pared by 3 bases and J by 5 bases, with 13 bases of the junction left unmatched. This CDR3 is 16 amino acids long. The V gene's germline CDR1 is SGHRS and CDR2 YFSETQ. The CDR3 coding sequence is TGCGCCAGCAGCTCCACTCACGGGACTAGTAACAACGAGCAGTACTTC. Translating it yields CASSSTHGTSNNEQYF.

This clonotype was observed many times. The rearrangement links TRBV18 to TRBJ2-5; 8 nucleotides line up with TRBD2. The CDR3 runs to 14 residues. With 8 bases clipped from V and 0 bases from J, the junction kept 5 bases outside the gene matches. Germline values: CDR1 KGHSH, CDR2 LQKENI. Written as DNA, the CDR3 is TGTGCCAGCCGACTAGCGCAGTACCAAGAGACCCAGTACTTC. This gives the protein CASRLAQYQETQYF.

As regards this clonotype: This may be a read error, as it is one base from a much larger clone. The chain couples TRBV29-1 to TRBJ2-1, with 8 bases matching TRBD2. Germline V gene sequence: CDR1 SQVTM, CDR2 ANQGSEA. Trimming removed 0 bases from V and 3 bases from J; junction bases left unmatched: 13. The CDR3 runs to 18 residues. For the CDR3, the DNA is TGCAGCGTTGAAGACCTGGGGGGCGGGAGGCCAGGCTACAATGAGCAGTTCTTC. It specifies CSVEDLGGGRPGYNEQFF.

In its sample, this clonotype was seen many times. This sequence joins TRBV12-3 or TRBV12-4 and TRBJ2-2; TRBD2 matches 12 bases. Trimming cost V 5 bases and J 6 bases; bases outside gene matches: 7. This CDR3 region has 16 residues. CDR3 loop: CASSLTSGRYPGELFF. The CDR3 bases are TGTGCCAGCAGTCTGACTAGCGGGAGATACCCCGGGGAGCTGTTTTTT.

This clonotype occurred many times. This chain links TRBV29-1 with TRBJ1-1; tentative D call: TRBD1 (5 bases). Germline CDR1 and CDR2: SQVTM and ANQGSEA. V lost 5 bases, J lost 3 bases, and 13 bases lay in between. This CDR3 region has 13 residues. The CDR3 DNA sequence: TGCAGCGTTTTAGGGGTCGTTTACACTGAAGCTTTCTTT. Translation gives CSVLGVVYTEAFF.

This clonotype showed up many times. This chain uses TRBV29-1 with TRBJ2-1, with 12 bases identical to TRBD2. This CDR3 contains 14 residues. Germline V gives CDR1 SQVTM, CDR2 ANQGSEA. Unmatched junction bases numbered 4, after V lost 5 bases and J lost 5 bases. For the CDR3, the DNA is TGCAGCGTTCGGGGACTAGCGGGCCACAATGAGCAGTTCTTC. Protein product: CSVRGLAGHNEQFF.

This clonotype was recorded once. In nucleotides, the CDR3 is TGCGCCAGCAGCCCACGGACAGGGAGGTACGAGCAGTTCTTC. It is translated as CASSPRTGRYEQFF. The chain uses TRBV4-1 and TRBJ2-1, with 8 bases fitting TRBD1. The junction had 9 bases not matched to a gene; V was cut back by 4 bases and J by 10 bases. The CDR3 has 14 amino acids. Germline CDR1 and CDR2: MGHRA and YSYEKL.

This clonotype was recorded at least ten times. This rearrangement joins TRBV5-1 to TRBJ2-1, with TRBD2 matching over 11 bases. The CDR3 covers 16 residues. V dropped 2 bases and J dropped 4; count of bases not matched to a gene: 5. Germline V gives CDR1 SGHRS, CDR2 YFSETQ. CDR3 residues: CASSFLGLADYNEQFF. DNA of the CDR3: TGCGCCAGCAGCTTTTTGGGACTAGCGGATTACAATGAGCAGTTCTTC.

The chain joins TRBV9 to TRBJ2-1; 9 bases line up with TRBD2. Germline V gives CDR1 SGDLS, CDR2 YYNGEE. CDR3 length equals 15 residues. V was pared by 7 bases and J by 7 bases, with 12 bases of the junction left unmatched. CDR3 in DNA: TGTGCCAGCGCATCTAGCGGGAATTTCCCTAATGAGCAGTTCTTC. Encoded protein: CASASSGNFPNEQFF.

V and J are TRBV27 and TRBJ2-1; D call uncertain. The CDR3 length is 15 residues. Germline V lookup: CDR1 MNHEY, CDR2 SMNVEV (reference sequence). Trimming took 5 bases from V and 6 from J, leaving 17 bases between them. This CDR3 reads CASSLKAPRSNEQFF. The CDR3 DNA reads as TGTGCCAGCAGTCTAAAGGCCCCGCGTTCCAATGAGCAGTTCTTC.

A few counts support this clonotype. DNA of the CDR3: TGTGCCAGCAGGTCCACCGGGCCCAGCTCCTACGAGCAGTACTTC. It yields the protein CASRSTGPSSYEQYF. The chain is built from TRBV28 and TRBJ2-7; D unresolved. Per germline, CDR1 MDHEN and CDR2 SYDVKM. V lost 6 bases and J 0 bases, leaving 15 bases between the germline ends. There are 15 residues in the CDR3.

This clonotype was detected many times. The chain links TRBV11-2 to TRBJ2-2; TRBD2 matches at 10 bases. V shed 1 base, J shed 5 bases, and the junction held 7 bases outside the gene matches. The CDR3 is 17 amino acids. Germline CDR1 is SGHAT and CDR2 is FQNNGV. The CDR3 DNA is TGTGCCAGCAGCTTAGGGAGCGGGAGGGGACGGACCGGGGAGCTGTTTTTT. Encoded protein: CASSLGSGRGRTGELFF.

CDR3 sequence reads: CASSLLQGTEAFF. CDR3 coding DNA: TGTGCCAGCAGCTTACTCCAGGGGACTGAAGCTTTCTTT. The rearrangement uses TRBV7-2 and TRBJ1-1, with a tentative D call TRBD1 (6 bases). The CDR3 consists of 13 residues. V was trimmed by 2 bases and J by 5 bases, leaving 9 bases between them. Germline V gives CDR1 SGHTA, CDR2 FQGNSA.

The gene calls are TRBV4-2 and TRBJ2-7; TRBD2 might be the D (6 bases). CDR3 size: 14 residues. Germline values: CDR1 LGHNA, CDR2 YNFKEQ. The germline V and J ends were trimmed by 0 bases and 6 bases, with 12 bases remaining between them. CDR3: CASSQDSGFGEQYF. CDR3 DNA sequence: TGTGCCAGCAGCCAAGATAGCGGCTTCGGCGAGCAGTACTTC.

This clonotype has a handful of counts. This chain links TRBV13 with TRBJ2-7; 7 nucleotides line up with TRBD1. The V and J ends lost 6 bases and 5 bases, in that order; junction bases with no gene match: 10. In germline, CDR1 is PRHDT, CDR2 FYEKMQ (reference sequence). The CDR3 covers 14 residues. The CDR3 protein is CASRQTGAADEQYF. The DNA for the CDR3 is TGTGCCAGCAGACAAACAGGGGCCGCGGACGAGCAGTACTTC.

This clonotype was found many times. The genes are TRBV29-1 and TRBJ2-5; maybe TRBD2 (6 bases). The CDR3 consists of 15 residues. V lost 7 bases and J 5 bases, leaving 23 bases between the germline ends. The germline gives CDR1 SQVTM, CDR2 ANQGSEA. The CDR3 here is CSACLLASPGETQYF. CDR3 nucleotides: TGCAGCGCTTGCCTTCTAGCGTCTCCCGGGGAGACCCAGTACTTC.

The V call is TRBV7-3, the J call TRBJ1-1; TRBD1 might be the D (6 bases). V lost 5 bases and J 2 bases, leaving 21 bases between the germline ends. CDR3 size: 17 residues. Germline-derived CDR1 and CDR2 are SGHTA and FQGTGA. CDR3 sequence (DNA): TGTGCCAGCAGCCGGAGCTCACCTACAGGGAATAACACTGAAGCTTTCTTT. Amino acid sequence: CASSRSSPTGNNTEAFF.

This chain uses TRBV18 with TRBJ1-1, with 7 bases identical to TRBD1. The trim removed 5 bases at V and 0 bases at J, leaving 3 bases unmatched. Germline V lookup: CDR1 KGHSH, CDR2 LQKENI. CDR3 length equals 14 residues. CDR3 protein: CASSGTEMNTEAFF. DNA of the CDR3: TGTGCCAGCTCAGGGACAGAAATGAACACTGAAGCTTTCTTT.

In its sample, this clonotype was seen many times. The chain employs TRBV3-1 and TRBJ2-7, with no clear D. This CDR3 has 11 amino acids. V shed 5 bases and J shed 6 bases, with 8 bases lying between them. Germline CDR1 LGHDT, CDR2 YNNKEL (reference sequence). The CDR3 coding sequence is TGTGCCAGCAGCGGCGCCGGCGAGCAGTACTTC. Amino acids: CASSGAGEQYF.

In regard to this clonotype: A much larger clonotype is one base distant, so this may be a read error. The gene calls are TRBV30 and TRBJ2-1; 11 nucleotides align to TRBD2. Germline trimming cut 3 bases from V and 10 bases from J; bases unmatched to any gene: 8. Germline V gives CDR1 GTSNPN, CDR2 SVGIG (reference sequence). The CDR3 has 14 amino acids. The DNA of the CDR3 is TGTGCCTGGAGGAGAACTAGCGGGAGAAACGAGCAGTTCTTC. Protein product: CAWRRTSGRNEQFF. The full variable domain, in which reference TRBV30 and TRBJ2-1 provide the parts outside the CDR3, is SQTIHQWPATLVQPVGSPLSLECTVEGTSNPNLYWYRQAAGRGLQLLFYSVGIGQISSEVPQNLSASRPQDRQFILSSKKLLLSDSGFYLCAWRRTSGRNEQFFGPGTRLTVL.

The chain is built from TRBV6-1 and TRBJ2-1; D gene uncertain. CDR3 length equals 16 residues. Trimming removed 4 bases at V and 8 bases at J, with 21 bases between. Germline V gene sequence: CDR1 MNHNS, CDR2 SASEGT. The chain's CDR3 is CASSGRLIASSHEQFF. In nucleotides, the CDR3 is TGTGCCAGCAGTGGCCGACTCATAGCATCATCCCATGAGCAGTTCTTC.

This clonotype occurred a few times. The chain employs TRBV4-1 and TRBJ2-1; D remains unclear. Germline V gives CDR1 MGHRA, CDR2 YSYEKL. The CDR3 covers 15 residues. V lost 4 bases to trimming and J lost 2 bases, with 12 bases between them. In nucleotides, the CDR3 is TGCGCCAGCAGCCTATCAGACCCAACCTACAATGAGCAGTTCTTC. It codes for CASSLSDPTYNEQFF.

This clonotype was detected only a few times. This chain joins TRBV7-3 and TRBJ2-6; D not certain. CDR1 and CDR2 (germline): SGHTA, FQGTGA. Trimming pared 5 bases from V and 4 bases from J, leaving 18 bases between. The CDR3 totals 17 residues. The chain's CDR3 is CASSLHSKVGGANVLTF. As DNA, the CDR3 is TGTGCCAGCAGCCTCCACAGTAAGGTTGGGGGGGCCAACGTCCTGACTTTC.

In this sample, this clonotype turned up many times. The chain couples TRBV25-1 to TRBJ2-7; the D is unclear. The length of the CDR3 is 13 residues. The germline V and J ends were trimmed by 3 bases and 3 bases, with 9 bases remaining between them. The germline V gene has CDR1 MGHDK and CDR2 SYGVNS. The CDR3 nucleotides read TGTGCCAGCAGTGACATTGGAGTCTACGAGCAGTACTTC. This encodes CASSDIGVYEQYF.

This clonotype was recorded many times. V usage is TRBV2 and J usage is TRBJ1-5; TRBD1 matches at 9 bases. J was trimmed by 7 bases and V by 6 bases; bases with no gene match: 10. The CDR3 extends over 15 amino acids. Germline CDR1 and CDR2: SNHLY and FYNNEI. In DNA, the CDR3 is TGTGCCAGCAGCGTAGAGACAGGGGGGTGGCAGCCCCAGCATTTT. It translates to CASSVETGGWQPQHF. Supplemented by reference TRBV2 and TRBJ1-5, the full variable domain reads EPEVTQTPSHQVTQMGQEVILRCVPISNHLYFYWYRQILGQKVEFLVSFYNNEISEKSEIFDDQFSVERPDGSNFTLKIRSTKLEDSAMYFCASSVETGGWQPQHFGDGTRLSIL.